The 12 T cell receptor beta chains below come from one sample, sequenced in a study of cytomegalovirus exposure and HLA in healthy donors. The data were produced by immunoSEQ multiplex PCR, yet TCRdb's version contains in-frame clones alone and is incomplete. The sample has over 75,000 clones, roughly 90% seen once. The source material was PBMCs. Receptor source: a man aged 25-45 years in good health and CMV-seronegative.

The V gene is TRBV18, the J gene TRBJ2-2; D unclear. CDR1 and CDR2 (germline): KGHSH, LQKENI. The CDR3 consists of 15 residues. Trimming took off 5 bases at V and 8 bases at J, with 18 bases between the two ends. The CDR3 DNA reads TGTGCCAGCTCAACCGAAGTGACGATCAGGGGGGAGCTGTTTTTT. Protein: CASSTEVTIRGELFF. Looking up the rest from reference TRBV18 and TRBJ2-2 gives the full variable domain: NAGVMQNPRHLVRRRGQEARLRCSPMKGHSHVYWYRQLPEEGLKFMVYLQKENIIDESGMPKERFSAEFPKEGPSILRIQQVVRGDSAAYFCASSTEVTIRGELFFGEGSRLTVL.

A single count supports this clone. One end of the junction does not line up with germline, which may come from a read error. The chain recombines TRBV7-7 with TRBJ2-1, with TRBD2 matching over 7 bases. Germline CDR1 reads SSHAT; CDR2 reads FNYEAQ (reference sequence). This CDR3 spans 13 amino acids. The CDR3 sequence is CASSLGLYNEQFF. The CDR3, as DNA: TGTGCTAGCAGCTTGGGACTATACAATGAGCAGTTCTTC.

The chain has TRBV2 and TRBJ1-5; 9 bases are a match to TRBD1. The CDR3 totals 13 residues. Per the germline V gene, CDR1 is SNHLY and CDR2 is FYNNEI. V was clipped by 8 bases and J by 4 bases; unmatched bases: 3. In nucleotides, the CDR3 is TGTGCCAGCGGGGGACAGGGTAATCAGCCCCAGCATTTT. Residues: CASGGQGNQPQHF.

The rearrangement uses TRBV14 and TRBJ1-5; a weak D match, TRBD1 (6 bases). Germline CDR1 reads SGHDN; CDR2 reads FVKESK. The CDR3 is 13 residues long. Between the trimmed V and J ends, which lost 5 bases and 6 bases, there was a span of 11 bases. CDR3: CASSSTGAQPQHF. The CDR3 region has the DNA TGTGCCAGCAGCTCGACAGGAGCTCAGCCCCAGCATTTT.

The CDR3 loop is CASTNLRSSYNEQFF. In nucleotides, the CDR3 is TGTGCCAGCACCAACCTGAGAAGCTCCTACAATGAGCAGTTCTTC. The chain combines TRBV6-5 with TRBJ2-1; D not resolved. Germline assignment: CDR1 MNHEY and CDR2 SVGAGI. The CDR3 runs to 15 residues. Trimming pared 7 bases from V and 0 bases from J, leaving 13 bases between.

J is TRBJ2-1 and V is TRBV6-6; 7 bases align to TRBD1. Germline V gene sequence: CDR1 MNHNY, CDR2 SVGAGI (reference sequence). Trimming cost V 6 bases and J 7 bases; bases outside gene matches: 9. This CDR3 contains 14 residues. The CDR3 bases are TGTGCCAGCAGGGCAGGGGGAGCCTTGAATGAGCAGTTCTTC. Protein sequence: CASRAGGALNEQFF.

The chain uses TRBV19 and TRBJ1-4; D is unresolved. Germline CDR1 is LNHDA and CDR2 is SQIVND (reference sequence). This CDR3 is 12 amino acids long. Trimming removed 5 bases at V and 8 bases at J, with 9 bases between. CDR3 bases: TGTGCCAGTAGTCTCCTGGCCGAAAAACTGTTTTTT. This codes for CASSLLAEKLFF.

The chain is built from TRBV9 and TRBJ1-2; D remains ambiguous. V was pared by 2 bases and J by 8 bases, with 19 bases between. The germline V gene has CDR1 SGDLS and CDR2 YYNGEE. The CDR3 is 15 amino acids. The CDR3, as DNA: TGTGCCAGCAGCGTTGAGGTGGTCCCTTCATTAGGCTACACCTTC. Residues: CASSVEVVPSLGYTF.

CDR3 residues: CASTQGGRSYNEQFF. CDR3 bases: TGTGCCAGTACCCAGGGGGGCCGCTCCTACAATGAGCAGTTCTTC. This chain links TRBV19 with TRBJ2-1, with D possibly being TRBD1 (7 bases). CDR1 and CDR2 from the germline V gene are LNHDA and SQIVND (reference sequence). V shed 7 bases and J shed 0 bases, with 13 bases lying between them. The CDR3 spans 15 residues.

The rearrangement links TRBV7-2 to TRBJ1-1, with D hard to call. V was pared by 3 bases and J by 1 base, with 9 bases between. CDR1 SGHTA and CDR2 FQGNSA come from the germline V gene. The CDR3 has 14 amino acids. For the CDR3, the DNA is TGTGCCAGCAGCTTCCTAGGTCAGAACACTGAAGCTTTCTTT. As protein: CASSFLGQNTEAFF.

This clone was seen a single time. The CDR3 region has the DNA TGTGCCAGTAGCAAGGATAGGACAGTCCCCGGGGAGCTGTTTTTT. Translated: CASSKDRTVPGELFF. The V and J genes are TRBV19 and TRBJ2-2; possibly TRBD1 for D (6 bases). V was clipped by 6 bases and J by 6 bases, with 17 bases between them. The length of the CDR3 is 15 residues. Germline V gene lookup returns CDR1 LNHDA and CDR2 SQIVND (reference sequence).

The gene calls are TRBV5-8 and TRBJ1-2; 9 bases agree with TRBD1. Germline values: CDR1 SGHTS, CDR2 YDEGEE. V dropped 5 bases and J dropped 4; count of bases not matched to a gene: 12. The CDR3 loop spans 16 amino acids. The CDR3 DNA reads TGTGCCAGCAGTCCGCGGACAGGGGCGATGATCTATGGCTACACCTTC. Amino acid sequence: CASSPRTGAMIYGYTF.